This passage covers 20 T cell receptor beta chains from one sample sequenced in a study of blood T cells in healthy people across ages. Together with a sample-barcoded 5' primer, a J-beta primer mix was included in a second PCR lasting roughly 6 to 12 cycles. TCRdb called the 5' RACE reads again in MiXCR, with one record for every CDR3 protein. The sample has hundreds of thousands of distinct CDR3 sequences, under 35% seen once. What was sequenced was blood. The receptors here all came from a woman of 80 years or more in good health.

This clonotype was detected ten times or more. The CDR3 protein is CASGRAGEETQYF. The DNA of the CDR3 is TGTGCCAGCGGCCGGGCGGGGGAAGAGACCCAGTACTTC. The chain joins TRBV7-2 to TRBJ2-5; 7 bases align to TRBD2. The V gene's germline CDR1 is SGHTA and CDR2 FQGNSA. The V gene end was trimmed by 8 bases and the J gene end by 3 bases; junction bases not matched to a gene: 6. There are 13 residues in the CDR3.

This clonotype appeared many times. V usage is TRBV27 and J usage is TRBJ1-6; possible D gene TRBD1, 5 bases. Germline lookup yields CDR1 MNHEY and CDR2 SMNVEV (reference sequence). V was cut by 3 bases and J by 8 bases, with 11 bases left in between. The CDR3 has 14 amino acids. The CDR3 DNA follows: TGTGCCAGCAGTTTGGGCAGGGTATATTCACCCCTCCACTTT. As protein: CASSLGRVYSPLHF.

This clonotype was observed a few times. The V gene is TRBV4-3, the J gene TRBJ1-6, with unresolved D. The V and J ends lost 2 bases and 7 bases respectively, with 24 bases between them. The CDR3 totals 19 residues. Germline lookup yields CDR1 LGHNA and CDR2 YSLEER. The CDR3 sequence is CASSQFLPGRAFGNSPLHF. The CDR3 nucleotides are TGCGCCAGCAGCCAATTCCTCCCGGGAAGAGCTTTCGGGAATTCACCCCTCCACTTT.

Ten or more counts support this clonotype. The CDR3 DNA follows: TGTGCCAGCAGTTTGGAACGGGGGGCCGGTAAAAACATTCAGTACTTC. Its protein is CASSLERGAGKNIQYF. J is TRBJ2-4 and V is TRBV27; tentatively, D is TRBD2 (7 bases). The CDR3 loop spans 16 amino acids. V was shortened by 3 bases and J by 4 bases, with 16 bases between the two germline ends. CDR1 and CDR2 from the germline V gene are MNHEY and SMNVEV (reference sequence).

This clonotype was seen ten or more times. The rearrangement links TRBV5-1 to TRBJ2-5, with D perhaps matching TRBD2 (6 bases). V was trimmed by 3 bases and J by 0 bases, leaving 12 bases between them. CDR3 length: 15 residues. Germline V gene sequence: CDR1 SGHRS, CDR2 YFSETQ. The CDR3: CASSWGRGYQETQYF. The CDR3 nucleotides are TGCGCCAGCAGCTGGGGACGGGGGTACCAAGAGACCCAGTACTTC.

V gene TRBV2 combines with J gene TRBJ2-7, with a possible D match to TRBD2 (5 bases). V was clipped by 1 base and J by 6 bases, with 16 bases between them. Germline V gives CDR1 SNHLY, CDR2 FYNNEI. The CDR3 contains 15 residues. DNA of the CDR3: TGTGCCAGCAGTGAAGGTGGACCAGGAGGCGCCGAGCAGTACTTC. It specifies CASSEGGPGGAEQYF.

This clonotype was observed a handful of times. V gene TRBV7-2 combines with J gene TRBJ2-2; D is perhaps TRBD1 (6 bases). The CDR3 is made up of 16 amino acids. Germline lookup yields CDR1 SGHTA and CDR2 FQGNSA. Deletions cut 1 base from V and 2 bases from J, with 11 bases between. CDR3 bases: TGTGCCAGCAGCTTAGGAGGGGGTATTAACACCGGGGAGCTGTTTTTT. Protein sequence: CASSLGGGINTGELFF.

The chain combines TRBV7-8 with TRBJ2-2; 7 nucleotides match TRBD1. CDR3 length equals 17 residues. Germline CDR1 is SGHVS and CDR2 is FQNEAQ. V lost 2 bases to trimming and J lost 5 bases; unmatched junction nucleotides: 11. Here the CDR3 DNA reads TGTGCCAGCAGCTTAAAAATGAGACAGGGCGGTACCGGGGAGCTGTTTTTT. Protein product: CASSLKMRQGGTGELFF.

The chain recombines TRBV7-2 with TRBJ2-1, with D uncertain. Trimming took off 3 bases at V and 0 bases at J, with 12 bases between the two ends. The CDR3 totals 16 residues. Germline values: CDR1 SGHTA, CDR2 FQGNSA. This chain's CDR3 is CASSLRPLPSYNEQFF. The CDR3 DNA follows: TGTGCCAGCAGCTTGAGACCCTTGCCCTCCTACAATGAGCAGTTCTTC. Filled out from reference TRBV7-2 and TRBJ2-1, the complete variable domain reads GAGVSQSPSNKVTEKGKDVELRCDPISGHTALYWYRQSLGQGLEFLIYFQGNSAPDKSGLPSDRFSAERTGGSVSTLTIQRTQQEDSAVYLCASSLRPLPSYNEQFFGPGTRLTVL.

The chain joins TRBV6-2 or TRBV6-3 to TRBJ1-5; tentative D call: TRBD1 (6 bases). This CDR3 is 16 amino acids long. CDR1 is MNHEY, CDR2 SVGEGT, per germline. Trimming shortened V by 10 bases and J by 2 bases, and 21 bases separated the two germline ends. The CDR3 loop is CANKYREGERNQPQHF. CDR3 nucleotides: TGTGCCAACAAATACAGGGAGGGCGAGCGCAATCAGCCCCAGCATTTT.

Comments on this clonotype: A much larger clone lies a single base off, so this may be a read error. As DNA, the CDR3 is TGTGCCAGCAGTTTAGGGGGACAGGGCCAAAATGAGCAGTTCTTC. This gives the protein CASSLGGQGQNEQFF. The J gene is TRBJ2-1, the V gene TRBV12-3 or TRBV12-4, with 9 nucleotides matching TRBD1. V lost 1 base, J lost 7 bases, and 5 bases stayed unmatched. This CDR3 is 15 amino acids long.

J is TRBJ1-1 and V is TRBV18; tentatively, D is TRBD1 (6 bases). This CDR3 spans 16 amino acids. In germline, CDR1 is KGHSH, CDR2 LQKENI. V was cut by 2 bases and J by 0 bases, with 13 bases left in between. The DNA of the CDR3 is TGTGCCAGCTCACCATCGGGGACAAGTTTGAACACTGAAGCTTTCTTT. Encoded protein: CASSPSGTSLNTEAFF.

This clonotype has a count of ten or more. The chain combines TRBV12-3 or TRBV12-4 with TRBJ2-3; 10 nucleotides match TRBD1. Unmatched junction bases numbered 8, after V lost 5 bases and J lost 6 bases. The CDR3 length is 15 residues. The CDR3 DNA reads TGTGCCAGCAGTATCCGACAGGGGGCAGGGGATACGCAGTATTTT. Encoded protein: CASSIRQGAGDTQYF.

This chain joins TRBV7-2 and TRBJ2-5; 9 bases match TRBD1. V trimming: 1 base; J trimming: 11 bases; junction bases outside the gene matches: 11. This CDR3 is 15 amino acids long. Germline CDR1 is SGHTA and CDR2 is FQGNSA. CDR3 nucleotides: TGTGCCAGCAGCTTAGAGGGACAGGGAGGACGGGAGCAGTACTTC. Protein: CASSLEGQGGREQYF.

In regard to this clonotype: It is likely a read error: a sequence one base away is far more abundant. The chain employs TRBV5-1 and TRBJ2-3, with D perhaps matching TRBD2 (6 bases). V lost 0 bases to trimming and J lost 4 bases, with 12 bases between them. Germline values: CDR1 SGHRS, CDR2 YFSETQ. This CDR3 contains 15 residues. CDR3 coding DNA: TGCGCCAGCAGCTTGGCCGGGGGTTACGCAGATACGCAGTATTTT. It encodes CASSLAGGYADTQYF.

This clonotype was seen more than once but under ten times. The junction differs from germline at one of its ends, possibly a read error. This chain uses TRBV5-1 with TRBJ1-1; D remains ambiguous. The germline V gene has CDR1 SGHRS and CDR2 YFSETQ. This CDR3 comprises 13 residues. The CDR3 region is CASSLEARTEAFF. For the CDR3, the DNA is TGCGCCAGTAGCTTGGAAGCACGGACTGAAGCTTTCTTT.

The chain uses TRBV5-1 and TRBJ2-1; D might be TRBD1 (6 bases). Trimming took 0 bases from V and 8 from J, leaving 12 bases between them. The germline V gene encodes CDR1 SGHRS and CDR2 YFSETQ. CDR3 length: 14 residues. The CDR3 here is CASSLGGLLDEQFF. For the CDR3, the DNA is TGCGCCAGCAGCTTGGGGGGGCTCCTGGATGAGCAGTTCTTC.

This clonotype has a count of ten or more. The chain joins TRBV20-1 to TRBJ2-3; D is unresolved. The CDR3 extends over 11 amino acids. The ends were cut back, 3 bases at V and 5 bases at J, with 6 bases in the middle. Germline V gene sequence: CDR1 DFQATT, CDR2 SNEGSKA (reference sequence). This CDR3 is CSASWGDTQYF. The CDR3 DNA reads as TGCAGTGCTAGTTGGGGAGATACGCAGTATTTT.

This clonotype turned up a few times. This may come from a read error, since a much larger clone is one base off. The J gene is TRBJ2-6, the V gene TRBV29-1, with D possibly called TRBD1 or TRBD2 (5 bases each). The CDR3 consists of 14 residues. V was pared by 2 bases and J by 2 bases, with 7 bases between. Germline V CDR1 and CDR2: SQVTM, ANQGSEA. CDR3 nucleotide sequence: TGCAGCGTTGAATTGGGGGCTGGGGCCAACGTCCTGACTTTC. It yields the protein CSVELGAGANVLTF. The complete variable domain, with remaining parts taken from reference TRBV29-1 and TRBJ2-6, reads SAVISQKPSRDICQRGTSLTIQCQVDSQVTMMFWYRQQPGQSLTLIATANQGSEATYESGFVIDKFPISRPNLTFSTLTVSNMSPEDSSIYLCSVELGAGANVLTFGAGSRLTVL.

As concerns this clonotype: A much more abundant neighbour one base away suggests this may be a read error. Since the CDR3 does not end with the conserved phenylalanine or tryptophan, this likely comes from a read error. In DNA, the CDR3 is TGCGCCAGCAGTGCGACGGATACTAATGAAAAACTGTTTTTG. This codes for CASSATDTNEKLFL. The genes are TRBV10-2 and TRBJ1-4, with D unresolved. Germline lookup yields CDR1 WSHSY and CDR2 SAAADI. The CDR3 contains 14 residues. Trimming removed 4 bases at V and 2 bases at J, with 8 bases between.